These T cell receptor beta chains were read from a single sample in a study of cytomegalovirus exposure and HLA in healthy donors. TCRdb's copy holds only in-frame clones and misses some; the assay was immunoSEQ multiplex PCR. The data show about 180,000 clones, with roughly 78% seen just once and about 0.72% held by the top ten. The sequencing input was PBMCs. The receptors here all came from a woman aged 40-49 years in good health and CMV-seronegative. CDR3s include the opening cysteine and the closing phenylalanine or tryptophan. The D gene is left open where the match is weak. The size of a clone is reported for some rows only, either as once, few or many, or as a class for expanded clones.

cdr3_length | clone_size | j_call | v_call | d_call | cdr3_nt | cdr3_aa
14 | NA | TRBJ2-5 | TRBV28 | NA | TGTGCCAGCAGTTTACCGGGACTCTGGGAGACCCAGTACTTC | CASSLPGLWETQYF
15 | NA | TRBJ2-3 | TRBV9 | NA | TGTGCCAGCAGCGTAATAGCGGCAAGCACAGATACGCAGTATTTT | CASSVIAASTDTQYF
14 | NA | TRBJ1-1 | TRBV5-1 | TRBD1 | TGCGCCAGCAGCAAGGGACAGGTGAACACTGAAGCTTTCTTT | CASSKGQVNTEAFF
16 | NA | TRBJ2-7 | TRBV6-5 | NA | TGTGCCAGCAGTTTCAGGGGGGCGGGCAACTCCTACGAGCAGTACTTC | CASSFRGAGNSYEQYF
15 | once | TRBJ2-3 | TRBV27 | TRBD2 | TGTGCCAGCAGTTTCCGACTAGCGGGAGCTGATACGCAGTATTTT | CASSFRLAGADTQYF
18 | NA | TRBJ2-7 | TRBV6-1 | TRBD2 | TGTGCCAGCAGTGAAGCCCTTGTCCTAGCGGGAGGGCCCTACGAGCAGTACTTC | CASSEALVLAGGPYEQYF
15 | NA | TRBJ1-1 | TRBV7-9 | TRBD1 | TGTGCCAGCAGCATAGCAGGGGGATCGAACACTGAAGCTTTCTTT | CASSIAGGSNTEAFF
15 | NA | TRBJ2-1 | TRBV19 | NA | TGTGCCAGTAGTATAGCTAGCGCGTTATCCAATGAGCAGTTCTTC | CASSIASALSNEQFF
18 | NA | TRBJ2-2 | TRBV4-1 | TRBD2 | TGCGCCAGCAGCCAAGAGACTAGCGGGGGGGCGGCGACCGGGGAGCTGTTTTTT | CASSQETSGGAATGELFF
14 | NA | TRBJ1-2 | TRBV7-9 | NA | TGTGCCAGCGGTCCCGTGGGGGGGGACTATGGCTACACCTTC | CASGPVGGDYGYTF
15 | NA | TRBJ2-3 | TRBV15 | TRBD1 | TGTGCCACCAGCATGACAGGACAGGGCTCAGATACGCAGTATTTT | CATSMTGQGSDTQYF
15 | NA | TRBJ1-5 | TRBV27 | NA | TGTGCCAGCAGTCCCCGCCGAGGTTTTAATCAGCCCCAGCATTTT | CASSPRRGFNQPQHF
13 | once | TRBJ2-4 | TRBV7-7 | TRBD1 | TGTGCTAGCAGCTTAGATTCAGGGGGCATTCAGTACTTC | CASSLDSGGIQYF
13 | NA | TRBJ2-7 | TRBV30 | NA | TGTGCCTGGAGTGTATACAGGCCGCCGGGGCAGTACTTC | CAWSVYRPPGQYF
15 | NA | TRBJ2-3 | TRBV7-9 | NA | TGTGCCAGCAGCTTACGAACGGGTAGCACAGATACGCAGTATTTT | CASSLRTGSTDTQYF
12 | NA | TRBJ1-2 | TRBV29-1 | NA | TGCAGCGTTGGGGGAGGGAACTATGGCTACACCTTC | CSVGGGNYGYTF
13 | NA | TRBJ2-5 | TRBV29-1 | NA | TGCAGCGTTGAAGCGCAAACCCGGGAGACCCAGTACTTC | CSVEAQTRETQYF
15 | NA | TRBJ1-5 | TRBV28 | NA | TGTGCCAGCAGTACTCGGGCAGGGCTCTATCAGCCCCAGCATTTT | CASSTRAGLYQPQHF
12 | NA | TRBJ2-2 | TRBV30 | NA | TGTGCCTGGAGTCCGAGGTCCGGGGAGCTGTTTTTT | CAWSPRSGELFF
14 | NA | TRBJ1-2 | TRBV29-1 | TRBD1 | TGCAGCGTCTCGGACAGGGATGTTATCTATGGCTACACCTTC | CSVSDRDVIYGYTF
13 | once | TRBJ1-1 | TRBV7-7 | NA | TGTGCTAGCAGCTTAGATTCGACAGCAGAAGCTTTCTTT | CASSLDSTAEAFF
15 | NA | TRBJ1-3 | TRBV6-5 | TRBD1 | TGTGCCAGCAGTTATCGGGACAGAGCTGGAAACACCATATATTTT | CASSYRDRAGNTIYF
15 | NA | TRBJ1-1 | TRBV6-1 | TRBD1 | TGTGCCAGCAGAGACAGGGGGAGTGAGAACACTGAAGCTTTCTTT | CASRDRGSENTEAFF
15 | NA | TRBJ1-3 | TRBV2 | NA | TGTGCCAGCAGCGACACCAGGGGTATTGGAAACACCATATATTTT | CASSDTRGIGNTIYF
14 | NA | TRBJ1-2 | TRBV29-1 | TRBD1 | TGCAGCGTTATAATTACGGGACAGGGGGATGGCTACACCTTC | CSVIITGQGDGYTF
15 | NA | TRBJ2-7 | TRBV5-1 | NA | TGCGCCAGCAGCTCTTACGGCGGGGCGACCTACGAGCAGTACTTC | CASSSYGGATYEQYF
16 | NA | TRBJ2-1 | TRBV5-1 | TRBD2 | TGCGCCAGCAGCTTGGGGCTAGCGGGACGATACAATGAGCAGTTCTTC | CASSLGLAGRYNEQFF
15 | NA | TRBJ2-7 | TRBV9 | TRBD2 | TGTGCCAGCAGCGTAGGGACTAGCGGTTTCTACGAGCAGTACTTC | CASSVGTSGFYEQYF
18 | NA | TRBJ2-3 | TRBV27 | TRBD1 | TGTGCCAGCAGTCCAGGACAGGGTGGCCCCTATAGCACAGATACGCAGTATTTT | CASSPGQGGPYSTDTQYF
18 | NA | TRBJ1-1 | TRBV7-9 | TRBD1 | TGTGCCAGCAGCACCCGACAGGGGGCAGGGGATTTGAACACTGAAGCTTTCTTT | CASSTRQGAGDLNTEAFF
15 | NA | TRBJ2-1 | TRBV7-9 | NA | TGTGCCAGCAGCCCAAATCAGGGGTCCTACAATGAGCAGTTCTTC | CASSPNQGSYNEQFF
14 | NA | TRBJ2-3 | TRBV6-6 | TRBD1 | TGTGCCAGCAGTGCACCGGGACAGACAGATACGCAGTATTTT | CASSAPGQTDTQYF
15 | NA | TRBJ2-3 | TRBV7-2 | NA | TGTGCCAGCAGCCCGCGGATAGGGGCTGCAGATACGCAGTATTTT | CASSPRIGAADTQYF
15 | NA | TRBJ2-1 | TRBV6-5 | NA | TGTGCCAGCGGACGCAGACGGAGAGGGATCAATGAGCAGTTCTTC | CASGRRRRGINEQFF
16 | NA | TRBJ2-1 | TRBV29-1 | TRBD2 | TGCAGCGTTGAAGGCGGGTCGGGCGGGAGCTACAATGAGCAGTTCTTC | CSVEGGSGGSYNEQFF
15 | once | TRBJ2-7 | TRBV27 | TRBD2 | TGTGCCAGCAGTTTATCTAGCGGGGGGTACTACGAGCAGTACTTC | CASSLSSGGYYEQYF
15 | NA | TRBJ2-2 | TRBV5-6 | NA | TGTGCCAGCAGCTGGACCGGGGGGAACACCGGGGAGCTGTTTTTT | CASSWTGGNTGELFF
14 | NA | TRBJ1-3 | TRBV21-1 | NA | TGTGCCAGCACCCACCCAGGGGCTGGAAACACCATATATTTT | CASTHPGAGNTIYF
12 | once | TRBJ2-1 | TRBV28 | NA | TGTGCAATTTCGGGTGTGTACAATGAGCAGTTCTTC | CAISGVYNEQFF
13 | NA | TRBJ2-3 | TRBV2 | TRBD2 | TGTGCAAGCACGGGGGGGCTGAGAGATACGCAGTATTTT | CASTGGLRDTQYF
13 | NA | TRBJ2-5 | TRBV5-4 | NA | TGTGCCAGCAGCTTGATAAGCGTCGAGACCCAGTACTTC | CASSLISVETQYF
16 | NA | TRBJ1-6 | TRBV30 | TRBD1 | TGTGCCTGGAGTCAACCCGTGACAGGGATGAATTCACCCCTCCACTTT | CAWSQPVTGMNSPLHF
15 | NA | TRBJ2-5 | TRBV14 | TRBD2 | TGTGCCAGCAGCGGCATCCTAGCGGAACAAGAGACCCAGTACTTC | CASSGILAEQETQYF
16 | NA | TRBJ1-3 | TRBV2 | NA | TGTGCCAGCAGTCTGGGGACACTGTCATCTGGAAACACCATATATTTT | CASSLGTLSSGNTIYF
14 | NA | TRBJ1-2 | TRBV7-8 | NA | TGTGCCAGCAGCTTAGGACAGATTAACTATGGCTACACCTTC | CASSLGQINYGYTF
16 | NA | TRBJ2-6 | TRBV30 | NA | TGTGCCTGGAGTCCTAGGGGGGGGGTGGGGGCCAACGTCCTGACTTTC | CAWSPRGGVGANVLTF
16 | NA | TRBJ2-2 | TRBV6-1 | TRBD2 | TGTGCCAGCAGTGCCCGACTAGCGGGGGGGCGGTGGGAGCTGTTTTTT | CASSARLAGGRWELFF
15 | NA | TRBJ1-4 | TRBV19 | TRBD1 | TGTGCCAGTAGTTCGGGACAGGGGATAAATGAAAAACTGTTTTTT | CASSSGQGINEKLFF